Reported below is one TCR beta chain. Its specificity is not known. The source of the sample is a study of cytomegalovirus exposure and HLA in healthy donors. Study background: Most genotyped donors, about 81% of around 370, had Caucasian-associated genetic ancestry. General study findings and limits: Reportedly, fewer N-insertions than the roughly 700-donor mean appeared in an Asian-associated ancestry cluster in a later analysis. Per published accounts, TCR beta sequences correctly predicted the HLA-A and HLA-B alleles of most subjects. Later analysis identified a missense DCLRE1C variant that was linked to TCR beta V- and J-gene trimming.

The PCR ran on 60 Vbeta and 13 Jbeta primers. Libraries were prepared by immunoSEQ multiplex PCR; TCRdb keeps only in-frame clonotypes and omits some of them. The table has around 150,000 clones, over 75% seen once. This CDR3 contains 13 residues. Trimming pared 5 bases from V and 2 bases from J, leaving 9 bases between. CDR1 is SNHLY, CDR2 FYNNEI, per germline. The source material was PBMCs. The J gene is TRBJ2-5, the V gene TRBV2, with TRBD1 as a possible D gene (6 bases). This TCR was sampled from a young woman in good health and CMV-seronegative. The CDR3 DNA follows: TGTGCCAGCAGTATAGACAGGCAAGAGACCCAGTACTTC. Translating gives CASSIDRQETQYF.